This T cell receptor beta chain came from a study of T cells in localized non-small cell lung cancer. Study observations and caveats: It was uninvolved adjacent lung that showed the highest T cell clonality, exceeding tumor.

To note about this clone: Its antigen remains unidentified.

This CDR3 comprises 15 residues. V lost 6 bases, J lost 5 bases, and 17 bases lay in between. Per germline, CDR1 SEHNR and CDR2 FQNEAQ (reference sequence). Only in-frame clones appear in the TCRdb table, and some are missing; sequencing was by immunoSEQ multiplex PCR. The sample lists roughly 32,000 clones, roughly 88% occurring once. The receptor comes from a woman aged 40-69 years with stage III lung adenocarcinoma. Material: peripheral blood mononuclear cells, obtained before any cancer treatment. V is TRBV7-9 and J is TRBJ2-1; D possibly matches TRBD1 or TRBD2 (7 bases each). CDR3 amino acids: CASSQGGGGDNEQFF. CDR3 coding DNA: TGTGCCAGCAGTCAAGGGGGCGGGGGAGACAATGAGCAGTTCTTC.